This T cell receptor (beta chain) stems from a study of OX40 agonist ivuxolimab in advanced cancers. The CDR3 totals 13 residues. Germline values: CDR1 SGHTA, CDR2 FQGNSA. V lost 5 bases and J lost 1, with 8 bases in between. On this clone: Its antigen is not known.

General study results and limits: Doses of 0.1 to 3.0 mg/kg were accompanied by clonal expansion of CD4+ and CD8+ blood T cells by week 6. CD8+ T cells showed, on average, more clonal expansion than CD4+ cells.

Measured with immunoSEQ multiplex PCR; TCRdb has only the in-frame clones, and not every one. The sample has approximately 94,000 clones; about 92% are singletons. The TCR comes from an adult with an advanced solid tumor such as melanoma, head and neck, liver or kidney cancer. The sequenced sample was CD4+ or CD8+ T cells sorted from blood, obtained in a trial of the OX40 agonist ivuxolimab. V and J are TRBV7-2 and TRBJ1-2, with D uncertain. CDR3 in amino acids: CASSTDGNYGYTF. The CDR3 DNA reads as TGTGCCAGCAGCACCGACGGTAACTATGGCTACACCTTC.